The clone carrying this T cell receptor (beta chain) was recorded many times. This sample is drawn from a study of patients and donors after allogeneic stem cell transplantation. Unmatched junction bases numbered 8, after V lost 6 bases and J lost 4 bases. The CDR3 sequence is 14 residues long. TCRdb reprocessed the RT-PCR reads with MiXCR, giving one entry per CDR3 protein. The sample has approximately 90,000 distinct CDR3 sequences, roughly 5.1% seen once. The clonotype comes from a human donor who was either an allogeneic HSCT recipient or a stem cell or donor lymphocyte infusion donor (not recorded which). It is not recorded whose cells these are; they may come from a transplant donor. This rearrangement joins TRBV12-3 or TRBV12-4 to TRBJ1-2; 7 bases align to TRBD1. The sample taken for sequencing was blood, either unsorted or a sorted T cell fraction (not recorded which). DNA for the CDR3: TGTGCCAGCAGAAACCTGACAGGGCTCTATGGCTACACCTTC. Protein: CASRNLTGLYGYTF.